Listed below are T cell receptor beta chains from one sample, sequenced in a study of shared clonotypes between healthy human individuals. TCRdb's table, derived via immunoSEQ multiplex PCR, lists solely in-frame clones and lacks some. The sample includes over 700,000 clones, over 60% of them seen just once. Sequencing used memory CD4+ T cells sorted from blood. Receptors originate from a young woman in good health. The CDR3 runs from the conserved cysteine through the conserved F or W. The order of the fields is V gene, D gene, clone size, J gene, CDR3 length, CDR3 DNA, CDR3 protein. The D gene is left open where the match is weak. For some rows the clone size is stated as once, few or many, or as a class when expanded; others skip it.

V gene: TRBV28
D gene: TRBD2
clone size: -
J gene: TRBJ2-1
CDR3 length: 19
CDR3 DNA: TGTGCCAGCAGTTCCCGTCCTTGGACTAGCGGGAGTGGGGTCAATGAGCAGTTCTTC
CDR3 protein: CASSSRPWTSGSGVNEQFF

V gene: TRBV27
D gene: -
clone size: -
J gene: TRBJ2-4
CDR3 length: 11
CDR3 DNA: TGTGCCATCTCGAGGGGTGCCATTCAGTACTTC
CDR3 protein: CAISRGAIQYF

V gene: TRBV19
D gene: TRBD2
clone size: -
J gene: TRBJ2-5
CDR3 length: 15
CDR3 DNA: TGTGCCAGTAGTGGATCGGGACTAGCGGAAGAGACCCAGTACTTC
CDR3 protein: CASSGSGLAEETQYF

V gene: TRBV5-1
D gene: -
clone size: -
J gene: TRBJ2-2
CDR3 length: 14
CDR3 DNA: TGCGCCAGCAGCTTGACTCCGACCACCGGGGAGCTGTTTTTT
CDR3 protein: CASSLTPTTGELFF

V gene: TRBV28
D gene: -
clone size: few
J gene: TRBJ2-1
CDR3 length: 11
CDR3 DNA: TGTGCCAGCAGTACGAGGTATGAGCAGTTCTTC
CDR3 protein: CASSTRYEQFF

V gene: TRBV7-9
D gene: TRBD1
clone size: many
J gene: TRBJ2-7
CDR3 length: 12
CDR3 DNA: TGTGCCAGCAGCGAGACAGGGGACGAGCAGTACTTC
CDR3 protein: CASSETGDEQYF

V gene: TRBV6-4
D gene: TRBD1
clone size: -
J gene: TRBJ2-7
CDR3 length: 14
CDR3 DNA: TGTGCCAGCAGTGCCGGGACAGGTCCTTACGAGCAGTACTTC
CDR3 protein: CASSAGTGPYEQYF

V gene: TRBV18
D gene: TRBD1
clone size: -
J gene: TRBJ1-2
CDR3 length: 15
CDR3 DNA: TGTGCCAGCTCACCACCGGCAGGGGGCTTCTATGGCTACACCTTC
CDR3 protein: CASSPPAGGFYGYTF

V gene: TRBV2
D gene: -
clone size: -
J gene: TRBJ1-5
CDR3 length: 12
CDR3 DNA: TGTGCCAGCAGTGAAGGGTGGGAGCCCCAGCATTTT
CDR3 protein: CASSEGWEPQHF

V gene: TRBV7-8
D gene: TRBD1
clone size: -
J gene: TRBJ1-1
CDR3 length: 13
CDR3 DNA: TGTGCCAGCAGCATCGGGACAGGCACTGAAGCTTTCTTT
CDR3 protein: CASSIGTGTEAFF

V gene: TRBV19
D gene: TRBD2
clone size: -
J gene: TRBJ2-1
CDR3 length: 16
CDR3 DNA: TGTGCCAGTACAGATTCGGGACTAGCCTCCTACAATGAGCAGTTCTTC
CDR3 protein: CASTDSGLASYNEQFF

V gene: TRBV10-2
D gene: -
clone size: -
J gene: TRBJ1-4
CDR3 length: 13
CDR3 DNA: TGCGCCAGCAGGGACAGCGATGCTGAAAAACTGTTTTTT
CDR3 protein: CASRDSDAEKLFF

V gene: TRBV6-5
D gene: -
clone size: -
J gene: TRBJ2-1
CDR3 length: 14
CDR3 DNA: TGTGCCAGCAGTTACGTAGGACAGTACAATGAGCAGTTCTTC
CDR3 protein: CASSYVGQYNEQFF

V gene: TRBV28
D gene: -
clone size: many
J gene: TRBJ2-7
CDR3 length: 18
CDR3 DNA: TGTGCCAGCAGTTCCCTCGGTGGGGGCACTTATCTTGGGGGAGAGCAGTACTTC
CDR3 protein: CASSSLGGGTYLGGEQYF

V gene: TRBV27
D gene: -
clone size: many
J gene: TRBJ2-1
CDR3 length: 14
CDR3 DNA: TGTGCCAGCCGAGCACCTCAACCGGGGAGGGAGCAGTTCTTC
CDR3 protein: CASRAPQPGREQFF

V gene: TRBV11-3
D gene: TRBD2
clone size: -
J gene: TRBJ2-5
CDR3 length: 13
CDR3 DNA: TGTGCCAGCAGTCTAATGGGAGGGGAGACCCAGTACTTC
CDR3 protein: CASSLMGGETQYF

V gene: TRBV5-1
D gene: -
clone size: -
J gene: TRBJ2-5
CDR3 length: 12
CDR3 DNA: TGCGCCTCCGCTCGAGGGGGGGAGACCCAGTACTTC
CDR3 protein: CASARGGETQYF

V gene: TRBV19
D gene: -
clone size: once
J gene: TRBJ2-6
CDR3 length: 18
CDR3 DNA: TGTGCCAGTACGTCCGGGGGTATAGGCAATCTGGGGGCCAACGTCCTGACTTTC
CDR3 protein: CASTSGGIGNLGANVLTF

V gene: TRBV4-1
D gene: -
clone size: -
J gene: TRBJ2-5
CDR3 length: 17
CDR3 DNA: TGCGCCAGCAGCCAAGATCGGCAGCAGGGGATTCCAGAGACCCAGTACTTC
CDR3 protein: CASSQDRQQGIPETQYF

V gene: TRBV18
D gene: -
clone size: -
J gene: TRBJ2-7
CDR3 length: 14
CDR3 DNA: TGTGCCAGCTCAACACGCAGGGGTTTCGACGAGCAGTACTTC
CDR3 protein: CASSTRRGFDEQYF

V gene: TRBV19
D gene: -
clone size: once
J gene: TRBJ2-6
CDR3 length: 16
CDR3 DNA: TGTGCCAGTAGTATGGCCAGATTCTCTGGGGCCAACGTCCTGACTTTC
CDR3 protein: CASSMARFSGANVLTF

V gene: TRBV6-4
D gene: -
clone size: few
J gene: TRBJ1-1
CDR3 length: 16
CDR3 DNA: TGTGCCAGCAGTGACTCCCGAGGGGGGTTTGGAACTGAAGCTTTCTTT
CDR3 protein: CASSDSRGGFGTEAFF

V gene: TRBV28
D gene: -
clone size: -
J gene: TRBJ2-1
CDR3 length: 12
CDR3 DNA: TGTGCCAGCAGTACACAGGGTTTGATGCAGTTCTTC
CDR3 protein: CASSTQGLMQFF

V gene: TRBV7-8
D gene: -
clone size: -
J gene: TRBJ2-5
CDR3 length: 12
CDR3 DNA: TGTGCCAGCACCAAGGTCGGGGAGACCCAGTACTTC
CDR3 protein: CASTKVGETQYF

V gene: TRBV5-1
D gene: TRBD1
clone size: -
J gene: TRBJ1-2
CDR3 length: 14
CDR3 DNA: TGCGCCAGCAGCTTATCGGGGACAGACTATGGCTACACCTTC
CDR3 protein: CASSLSGTDYGYTF

V gene: TRBV11-2
D gene: -
clone size: -
J gene: TRBJ1-2
CDR3 length: 17
CDR3 DNA: TGTGCCAGCAGCTTCCCCATGACCGGGTTTGGCGGGCATGGCTACACCTTC
CDR3 protein: CASSFPMTGFGGHGYTF

V gene: TRBV7-9
D gene: -
clone size: -
J gene: TRBJ1-1
CDR3 length: 14
CDR3 DNA: TGTGCCAGCAGCTTAGGGCAGGGGAACACTGAAGCTTTCTTT
CDR3 protein: CASSLGQGNTEAFF

V gene: TRBV15
D gene: -
clone size: -
J gene: TRBJ1-5
CDR3 length: 12
CDR3 DNA: TGTGCCACCAGTTCGCGTGGTCAGCCCCAGCATTTT
CDR3 protein: CATSSRGQPQHF

V gene: TRBV19
D gene: -
clone size: many
J gene: TRBJ1-1
CDR3 length: 14
CDR3 DNA: TGTGCCAGTAGTATAGAACACTTTAACACTGAAGCTTTCTTT
CDR3 protein: CASSIEHFNTEAFF

V gene: TRBV5-1
D gene: -
clone size: -
J gene: TRBJ1-2
CDR3 length: 15
CDR3 DNA: TGCGCCAGCAGGTCGGCCGGTCACGGGTACTATGGCTACACCTTC
CDR3 protein: CASRSAGHGYYGYTF

V gene: TRBV4-2
D gene: -
clone size: -
J gene: TRBJ2-7
CDR3 length: 15
CDR3 DNA: TGTGCCAGCAGCCCTCGTTTGGGCCACTCCTACGAGCAGTACTTC
CDR3 protein: CASSPRLGHSYEQYF

V gene: TRBV21-1
D gene: -
clone size: -
J gene: TRBJ2-3
CDR3 length: 14
CDR3 DNA: TGTGCCAGCAGCTCGCGGGGCAGCACAGATACGCAGTATTTT
CDR3 protein: CASSSRGSTDTQYF